A selection of T cell receptor beta chains follows, all from one sample in a study of T cell changes during pregnancy in multiple sclerosis. Only in-frame clones appear in the TCRdb table, and some are missing; sequencing was by immunoSEQ multiplex PCR. The profile shows 50,000 or so clones, 92% of them singletons. Source: CD4+ T cells from peripheral blood mononuclear cells, taken after pregnancy. The receptors here all came from a female donor with multiple sclerosis, enrolled in a pregnancy study. Each CDR3 is given with its conserved first and last residue. A D gene is named only where the DNA matches it firmly. Expanded clones are given a class, and other clones once, few, many or no size at all.

j_call,clone_size,d_call,v_call,cdr3_aa,cdr3_nt
TRBJ2-7,-,TRBD1,TRBV7-9,CASSPGGWSSYEQYF,TGTGCCAGCAGCCCAGGGGGTTGGAGCTCCTACGAGCAGTACTTC
TRBJ2-5,once,TRBD1,TRBV6-1,CASSDDRVQYF,TGTGCCAGCAGTGATGACAGGGTGCAGTACTTC
TRBJ2-1,-,TRBD2,TRBV13,CASSPGLAGHNREQFF,TGTGCCAGCAGCCCGGGACTAGCGGGACATAACCGGGAGCAGTTCTTC
TRBJ1-2,-,-,TRBV28,CASSDLIGLGYGYTF,TGTGCCAGCAGTGACCTAATCGGACTCGGTTATGGCTACACCTTC
TRBJ1-2,-,TRBD1,TRBV27,CASSRTQGAFFGYTF,TGTGCCAGCAGTCGGACACAGGGGGCATTTTTCGGCTACACCTTC
TRBJ1-4,-,TRBD1,TRBV5-4,CASSTGAGQGDEKLFF,TGTGCCAGCAGCACGGGTGCCGGACAGGGGGATGAAAAACTGTTTTTT
TRBJ2-3,-,-,TRBV9,CASSVGRVQADTQYF,TGTGCCAGCAGCGTAGGGAGGGTTCAAGCAGATACGCAGTATTTT
TRBJ2-5,-,TRBD2,TRBV19,CASSHLAGGGETQYF,TGTGCCAGTAGTCATCTAGCGGGAGGAGGAGAGACCCAGTACTTC
TRBJ2-1,-,TRBD2,TRBV7-9,CASSSSGISYNEQFF,TGTGCCAGCAGTTCTAGCGGGATCTCCTACAATGAGCAGTTCTTC
TRBJ2-7,-,-,TRBV7-2,CASSLARADSALYEQYF,TGTGCCAGCAGCTTAGCGAGGGCGGATAGCGCACTCTATGAGCAGTACTTC
TRBJ2-5,-,TRBD2,TRBV7-8,CASSLAPRRLAGVGRQETQYF,TGTGCCAGCAGCTTAGCGCCACGACGGCTAGCGGGAGTGGGGAGGCAAGAGACCCAGTACTTC
TRBJ1-2,-,-,TRBV6-5,CASSPDRNYGYTF,TGTGCCAGCAGTCCCGACAGAAACTATGGCTACACCTTC
TRBJ2-1,-,TRBD2,TRBV7-9,CASSERSGASYNEQFF,TGTGCCAGCAGCGAAAGGAGCGGGGCCTCCTACAATGAGCAGTTCTTC
TRBJ2-3,-,TRBD2,TRBV7-2,CASSLDGGRLPRTDTQYF,TGTGCCAGCAGCTTAGATGGCGGGAGGCTACCTCGCACAGATACGCAGTATTTT
TRBJ2-7,once,TRBD2,TRBV6-6,CASSLTSGSFYEQYF,TGTGCCAGCAGCTTGACTAGCGGGAGTTTCTACGAGCAGTACTTC
TRBJ2-7,-,TRBD1,TRBV25-1,CASSLGQGGSYEQYF,TGTGCCAGCAGCCTAGGACAGGGAGGTAGCTACGAGCAGTACTTC
TRBJ2-1,-,TRBD1,TRBV29-1,CSVGSAGGSYNEQFF,TGCAGCGTTGGGTCGGCAGGGGGCTCCTACAATGAGCAGTTCTTC
TRBJ1-3,-,TRBD1,TRBV18,CASSRRTGLAGNTIYF,TGTGCCAGCTCACGCCGGACAGGGTTAGCTGGAAACACCATATATTTT
TRBJ2-7,-,-,TRBV14,CASGVAGLYEQYF,TGTGCCAGCGGGGTGGCAGGACTATACGAGCAGTACTTC
TRBJ1-2,-,-,TRBV1,CTSSQDYGVSGTGGCYTF,TGCACCAGCAGCCAAGATTACGGCGTTTCGGGGACAGGGGGTTGTTACACCTTC
TRBJ2-3,once,-,TRBV11-2,CASSLAGQRTDTQYF,TGTGCCAGCAGCCTAGCCGGACAACGCACAGATACGCAGTATTTT
TRBJ2-3,-,TRBD2,TRBV9,CASSAATSGLLDTQYF,TGTGCCAGCAGCGCCGCGACTAGCGGACTTCTCGATACGCAGTATTTT
TRBJ2-3,-,-,TRBV21-1,CASSNWDYESPFTDTQYF,TGTGCCAGCAGCAATTGGGACTATGAATCCCCTTTCACAGATACGCAGTATTTT
TRBJ2-7,-,TRBD2,TRBV7-9,CASSLGGGYEQYF,TGTGCCAGCAGCTTAGGGGGGGGGTACGAGCAGTACTTC
TRBJ2-7,-,-,TRBV9,CASSVRGSHSDEQYF,TGTGCCAGCAGCGTGAGGGGGAGTCACTCTGACGAGCAGTACTTC
TRBJ2-7,-,TRBD1,TRBV9,CASSEDRGLGREQYF,TGTGCCAGCAGCGAGGACAGGGGGCTGGGGCGGGAGCAGTACTTC
TRBJ1-4,-,TRBD1,TRBV4-1,CASSQDPDRAVEKLFF,TGCGCCAGCAGCCAAGATCCGGACAGGGCTGTCGAAAAACTGTTTTTT
TRBJ2-3,-,TRBD2,TRBV7-2,CASTIKAGAVPDTQYF,TGTGCCAGCACTATAAAAGCGGGAGCAGTCCCAGATACGCAGTATTTT
TRBJ2-7,-,-,TRBV15,CATSRDSFSYEQYF,TGTGCCACCAGCAGGGACAGCTTCTCCTACGAGCAGTACTTC
TRBJ1-5,-,TRBD1,TRBV19,CASSPHRGNSNQPQHF,TGTGCCAGTAGTCCCCACAGGGGTAATAGCAATCAGCCCCAGCATTTT
TRBJ2-1,-,-,TRBV6-5,CASMNEPVGYSEQFF,TGTGCCAGCATGAACGAGCCCGTTGGTTATAGTGAGCAGTTCTTC
TRBJ2-5,-,TRBD2,TRBV7-9,CASSSAGTRATQYF,TGTGCCAGCAGCTCCGCCGGGACTAGAGCGACCCAGTACTTC
TRBJ2-2,once,TRBD1,TRBV7-9,CASSLGTGFFTGELFF,TGTGCCAGCAGCTTAGGGACAGGATTCTTCACCGGGGAGCTGTTTTTT
TRBJ1-4,-,TRBD1,TRBV30,CAWSVPTGGVGTNEKLFF,TGTGCCTGGAGTGTCCCGACAGGGGGCGTTGGGACTAATGAAAAACTGTTTTTT
TRBJ1-2,-,-,TRBV7-2,CASSRQQGNGYTF,TGTGCCAGCAGCCGCCAGCAGGGAAATGGCTACACCTTC
TRBJ2-1,-,TRBD2,TRBV18,CASSPSRGRLSYNEQFF,TGTGCCAGCTCACCTTCCCGCGGGAGGCTATCCTACAATGAGCAGTTCTTC
TRBJ2-7,-,TRBD2,TRBV5-1,CASSLLASGSSYEQYF,TGCGCCAGCAGCTTGCTGGCTAGCGGGAGCTCCTACGAGCAGTACTTC
TRBJ1-3,-,TRBD1,TRBV19,CASSNRGGNTIYF,TGTGCCAGTAGCAACAGGGGTGGAAACACCATATATTTT
TRBJ2-7,-,-,TRBV7-2,CASSLLVRYEQYF,TGTGCCAGCAGCTTACTTGTTCGGTACGAGCAATACTTC
TRBJ2-5,-,-,TRBV19,CASSRHVQETQYF,TGTGCCAGTAGTCGACACGTACAAGAGACCCAGTACTTC
TRBJ2-3,-,TRBD2,TRBV5-1,CASSIGLAGGWDTQYF,TGCGCCAGCAGCATTGGACTAGCGGGAGGTTGGGATACGCAGTATTTT
TRBJ2-6,-,TRBD2,TRBV18,CASSPPASGHSGANVLTF,TGTGCCAGCTCACCACCGGCTAGCGGGCACTCTGGGGCCAACGTCCTGACTTTC
TRBJ2-1,-,-,TRBV30,CAWSGGQGTYNEQFF,TGTGCCTGGAGTGGGGGGCAGGGGACCTACAATGAGCAGTTCTTC
TRBJ1-5,once,TRBD1,TRBV18,CASQGQGGNQPQHF,TGTGCCAGCCAAGGACAGGGGGGCAATCAGCCCCAGCATTTT
TRBJ2-3,-,TRBD1,TRBV10-3,CAIGKTGGSTDTQYF,TGTGCCATCGGCAAGACAGGGGGGAGCACAGATACGCAGTATTTT
TRBJ1-1,-,TRBD1,TRBV4-1,CASSHTDRENTEAFF,TGCGCCAGCAGCCACACGGACAGGGAAAACACTGAAGCTTTCTTT
TRBJ2-1,-,TRBD2,TRBV6-1,CATQVAGGPYNEQFF,TGTGCCACCCAAGTAGCGGGAGGGCCCTACAATGAGCAGTTCTTC
TRBJ2-7,-,TRBD2,TRBV5-1,CASSLRTSGTYEQYF,TGCGCCAGCAGCCTAAGGACTAGCGGGACCTACGAGCAGTACTTC
TRBJ2-5,-,TRBD2,TRBV19,CASSSGPSTGLPNQETQYF,TGTGCCAGTAGTTCGGGACCGTCTACGGGACTACCCAACCAAGAGACCCAGTACTTC
TRBJ1-1,-,-,TRBV11-2,CASSTHKNKNTEAFF,TGTGCCAGCAGCACCCACAAGAACAAGAACACTGAAGCTTTCTTT
TRBJ1-2,-,-,TRBV28,CASSSLSNYGYTF,TGTGCCAGCAGTTCTCTTTCTAACTATGGCTACACCTTC
TRBJ1-1,-,-,TRBV6-6,CASSPGKVSGNTEAFF,TGTGCCAGCAGTCCCGGGAAGGTTTCGGGGAACACTGAAGCTTTCTTT
TRBJ2-2,-,TRBD1,TRBV5-1,CASSGDRGPSITGELFF,TGCGCCAGCAGCGGAGACAGGGGGCCGAGTATCACCGGGGAGCTGTTTTTT
TRBJ1-1,-,-,TRBV15,CATSSRAGITLNTEAFF,TGTGCCACCAGCAGTCGGGCAGGGATTACCCTGAACACTGAAGCTTTCTTT
TRBJ2-7,-,-,TRBV6-1,CASSEAGQRIYEQYF,TGTGCCAGCAGTGAGGCGGGACAGAGGATCTACGAGCAGTACTTC